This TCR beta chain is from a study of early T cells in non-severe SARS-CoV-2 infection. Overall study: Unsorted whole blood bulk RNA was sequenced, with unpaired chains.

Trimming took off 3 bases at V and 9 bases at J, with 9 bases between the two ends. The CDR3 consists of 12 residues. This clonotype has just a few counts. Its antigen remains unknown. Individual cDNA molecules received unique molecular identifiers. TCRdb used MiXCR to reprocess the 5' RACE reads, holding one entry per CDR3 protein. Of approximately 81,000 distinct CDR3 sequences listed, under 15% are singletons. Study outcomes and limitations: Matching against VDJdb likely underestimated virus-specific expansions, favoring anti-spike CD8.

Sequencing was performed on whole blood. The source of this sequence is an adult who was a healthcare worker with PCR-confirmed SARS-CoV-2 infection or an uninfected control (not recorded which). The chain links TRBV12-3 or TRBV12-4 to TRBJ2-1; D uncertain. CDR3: CASSLPPGEQFF. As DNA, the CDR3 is TGTGCCAGCAGTTTGCCCCCTGGTGAGCAGTTCTTC.